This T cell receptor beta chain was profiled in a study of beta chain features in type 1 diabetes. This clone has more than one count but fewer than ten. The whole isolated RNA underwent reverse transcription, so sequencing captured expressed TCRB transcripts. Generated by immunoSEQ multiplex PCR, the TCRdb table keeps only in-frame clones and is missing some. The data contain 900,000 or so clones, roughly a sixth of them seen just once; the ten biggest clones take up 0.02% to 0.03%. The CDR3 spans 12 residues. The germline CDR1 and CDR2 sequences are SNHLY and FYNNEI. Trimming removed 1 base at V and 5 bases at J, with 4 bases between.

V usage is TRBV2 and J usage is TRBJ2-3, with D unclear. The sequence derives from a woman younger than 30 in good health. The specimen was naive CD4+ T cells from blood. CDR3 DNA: TGTGCCAGCAGTGAAGATTTAGATACGCAGTATTTT. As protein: CASSEDLDTQYF.